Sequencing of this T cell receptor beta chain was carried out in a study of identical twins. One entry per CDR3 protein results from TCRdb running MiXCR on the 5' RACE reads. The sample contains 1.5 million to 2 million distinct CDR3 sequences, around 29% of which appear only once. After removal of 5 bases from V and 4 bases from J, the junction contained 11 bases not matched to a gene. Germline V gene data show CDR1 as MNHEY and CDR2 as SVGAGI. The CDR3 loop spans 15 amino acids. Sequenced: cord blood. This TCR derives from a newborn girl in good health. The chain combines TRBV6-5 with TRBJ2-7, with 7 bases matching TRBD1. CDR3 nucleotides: TGTGCCAGCAGTAAGGCCGGGACAGTCCTATACGAGCAGTACTTC. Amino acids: CASSKAGTVLYEQYF.